This T cell receptor beta chain was found in a study of graft-versus-host responses after intestinal transplantation. As regards this clone: What it binds is not known.

Produced via immunoSEQ multiplex PCR; TCRdb's table is partial and in-frame only. This sample has approximately 75,000 clones, with 85% to 95% found just once. Per germline, CDR1 SNHLY and CDR2 FYNNEI. V was clipped by 2 bases and J by 6 bases; unmatched bases: 8. The CDR3 has 16 amino acids. Source: unstimulated CD8+ T cells sorted from spleen or lymph node cells, taken before intestinal transplant. The chain joins TRBV2 to TRBJ2-3; TRBD2 aligns across 10 bases. The clonotype comes from a human donor who received an intestinal transplant. CDR3 sequence reads: CASSERSGRGVDTQYF. Written as DNA, the CDR3 is TGTGCCAGCAGTGAACGGAGCGGGAGGGGGGTGGATACGCAGTATTTT.